Sequencing of this T cell receptor (beta chain) was carried out in a study of regulatory T cells in long-lasting Graves disease. The time point denotes: newly diagnosed GD, antithyroid drugs for less than 3 months. Construction of the TCR library relied on RNA isolated from PBMCs. Xi'an, China, was home to the endocrinology department that provided patients. Arm-PCR with iRepertoire HTBI primers amplified the CDR3 regions for these TCR beta libraries. TCRdb fed the multiplex PCR reads into MiXCR, producing one record per CDR3 protein. Here the sample spans over 200,000 distinct CDR3 sequences, 15% to 20% being singletons. These same records also appear under a second study, on T cells in Graves' hyperthyroidism and ophthalmopathy. According to that study: Criteria for exclusion of patients were uncontrolled infection, other autoimmune disease, pregnancy or lactation. When the TCR CDR3 underwent first-round RT-PCR, the HTBI primer set was used. Researchers found most expanded thyroid clonotypes above 0.001 in blood as well.

This TCR was sampled from a woman aged 25 to 39 with Graves disease. The specimen was peripheral blood mononuclear cells (PBMCs), collected at new diagnosis, from a patient treated with antithyroid drugs.

Here the CDR3 reads CASSQEGGHTEAFF. CDR3 sequence (DNA): TGTGCCAGCAGCCAAGAGGGGGGGCACACTGAAGCTTTCTTT. The chain links TRBV3-1 to TRBJ1-1; maybe TRBD1 (6 bases). Germline CDR1 reads LGHDT; CDR2 reads YNNKEL (reference sequence). The CDR3 contains 14 residues. V was pared by 0 bases and J by 3 bases, with 8 bases between.